In its sample, the clone carrying this T cell receptor (beta chain) was seen many times. Antigen specificity is unknown. The sample comes from a study of response to subunit inactivated influenza vaccine. The ends were cut back, 4 bases at V and 1 base at J, with 10 bases in the middle. CDR3 size: 14 residues. Germline V gene sequence: CDR1 SGHTA, CDR2 FQGNSA. Study conclusions and caveats: Authors suggested each seasonal flu vaccination may recruit only limited numbers of new T cells.

Using its own MiXCR run on the RT-PCR reads, TCRdb lists one record per CDR3 protein. The table includes 300,000 to 350,000 distinct CDR3 sequences, about a fifth detected once. The material sequenced was PBMCs from blood, taken about 20 months after vaccination. This rearrangement joins TRBV7-2 to TRBJ1-1; the D is unclear. The sequence was obtained from a man between 50 and 69 years old who received an inactivated influenza vaccine. The CDR3 loop is CASSSVVANTEAFF. The CDR3 coding sequence is TGTGCCAGCAGCTCCGTGGTGGCGAACACTGAAGCTTTCTTT.